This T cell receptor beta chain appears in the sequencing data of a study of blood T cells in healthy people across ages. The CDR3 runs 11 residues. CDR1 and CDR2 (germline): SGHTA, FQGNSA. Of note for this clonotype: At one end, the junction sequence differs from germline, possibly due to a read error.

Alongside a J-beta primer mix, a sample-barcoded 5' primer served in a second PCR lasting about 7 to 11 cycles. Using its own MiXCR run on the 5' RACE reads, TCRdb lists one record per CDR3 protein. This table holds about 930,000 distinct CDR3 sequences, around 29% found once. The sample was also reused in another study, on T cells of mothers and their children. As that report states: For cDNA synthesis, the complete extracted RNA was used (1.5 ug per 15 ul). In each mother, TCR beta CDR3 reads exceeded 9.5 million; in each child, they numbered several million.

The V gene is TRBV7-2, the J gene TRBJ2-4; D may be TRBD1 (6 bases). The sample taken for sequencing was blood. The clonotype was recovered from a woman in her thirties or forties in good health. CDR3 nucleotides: TGTGCCAGCAGCCAGGGGAGCATTCGGTACTTC. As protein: CASSQGSIRYF.